The source of this TCR beta chain is a study of T cell changes during pregnancy in multiple sclerosis. The data were produced by immunoSEQ multiplex PCR, yet TCRdb's version contains in-frame clones alone and is incomplete. The table lists around 32,000 clones, 90% to 95% of them singletons. With 6 bases removed from V and 5 bases from J, the gap between germline ends came to 11 bases. There are 13 residues in the CDR3. Germline CDR1 reads SEHNR; CDR2 reads FQNEAQ (reference sequence). The V and J genes are TRBV7-9 and TRBJ1-5, with TRBD1 as a possible D gene (5 bases). Sample: CD8+ T cells from peripheral blood mononuclear cells, taken in the second trimester of pregnancy. The sequence derives from a female donor in good health, enrolled as a control in a pregnancy study. The CDR3 here is CASSYDRDQPQHF. The CDR3 DNA is TGTGCCAGCAGTTATGACAGAGATCAGCCCCAGCATTTT.